This paragraph covers one TCR beta chain sequence. The antigen remains undetermined. The sample belongs to a study of cytomegalovirus exposure and HLA in healthy donors. Primers for the PCR totalled 60 Vbeta and 13 Jbeta. Measured with immunoSEQ multiplex PCR; TCRdb has only the in-frame clones, and not every one. This sample carries 90,000 to 110,000 clones, around 75% of them seen once, and the ten largest clones take around 1.3%. Broader study findings: In a later analysis, at a false discovery rate of 0.05, 15,000 to 20,000 TCR beta sequences matched HLA alleles.

The sequencing input was PBMCs. The TCR originated in a man aged 40-49 years in good health and CMV-seronegative.

Written as DNA, the CDR3 is TGCAGCGCCGGGGGGGGGACCAACTACGAGCAGTACTTC. Encoded protein: CSAGGGTNYEQYF. The rearrangement links TRBV29-1 to TRBJ2-7; 8 positions match TRBD2. This CDR3 spans 13 amino acids. With 7 bases clipped from V and 3 bases from J, the junction kept 8 bases outside the gene matches. Germline values: CDR1 SQVTM, CDR2 ANQGSEA.